This T cell receptor (beta chain) was profiled in a study of shared clonotypes between healthy human individuals. Study-wide context: CD4 naive and CD4 memory each took three plates per donor, while CD8 naive took two and CD8 memory one. Findings and limits, study-wide: Tissues were not sampled, only blood, and their repertoires likely differ.

J lost 1 base, V lost 6 bases, and 9 bases had no gene match. The CDR3 runs 18 residues. Germline V gene sequence: CDR1 SEHNR, CDR2 FQNEAQ (reference sequence). This clone was observed a few times. Its antigen remains unknown. Here immunoSEQ multiplex PCR was the method, and the copy in TCRdb shows in-frame clones only, minus some. The sample lists roughly 1,000,000 clones, around 82% occurring once. This TCR derives from a man between 18 and 29 years old in good health. Some clones in this sample may be carry-over from other donors' samples. The chain uses TRBV7-9 and TRBJ2-3, with 14 bases fitting TRBD2. Sequenced sample: memory CD4+ T cells from PBMCs. Indicated subset: CD45RA-negative fraction. CDR3 sequence: CASRVSGTSGSRTDTQYF. CDR3 DNA sequence: TGTGCCAGCAGAGTCTCCGGGACTAGCGGGAGCCGCACAGATACGCAGTATTTT.